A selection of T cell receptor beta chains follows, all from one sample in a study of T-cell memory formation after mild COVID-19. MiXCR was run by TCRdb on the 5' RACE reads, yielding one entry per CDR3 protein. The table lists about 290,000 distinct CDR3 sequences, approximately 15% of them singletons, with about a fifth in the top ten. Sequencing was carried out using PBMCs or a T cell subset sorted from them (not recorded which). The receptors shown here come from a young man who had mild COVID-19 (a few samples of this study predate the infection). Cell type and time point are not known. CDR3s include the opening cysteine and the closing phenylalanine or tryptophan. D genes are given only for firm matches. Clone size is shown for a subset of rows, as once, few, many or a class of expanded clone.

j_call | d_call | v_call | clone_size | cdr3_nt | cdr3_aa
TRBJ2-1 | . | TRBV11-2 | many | TGTGCCAGCAGTTCCGGGGGTTATAAGTTCTTC | CASSSGGYKFF
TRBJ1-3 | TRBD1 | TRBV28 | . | TGTGCCAGCAGTCCAGGGGGGGTTTCAGCTGGAAACACCATATATTTT | CASSPGGVSAGNTIYF
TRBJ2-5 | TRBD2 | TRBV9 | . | TGTGCCAGCAGCGTGCAAGGGCTAGCGGGGGGAGAGACCCAGTACTTC | CASSVQGLAGGETQYF
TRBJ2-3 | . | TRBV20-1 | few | TGCAGTGCTAGGGCTAGCGCTTGGTCGACTAGCACAGATACGCAGTATTTT | CSARASAWSTSTDTQYF
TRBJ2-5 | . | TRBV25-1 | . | TGTGCCAGCAGTGAATCCGCAGGGCGAGAGACCCAGTACTTC | CASSESAGRETQYF
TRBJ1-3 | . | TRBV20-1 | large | TGCAGTGCTCGTGGAAACACCATATATTTT | CSARGNTIYF
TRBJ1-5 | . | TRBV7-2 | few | TGTGCCAGCAGCTTATTCGCAGTACCTAATCAGCCCCAGCATTTT | CASSLFAVPNQPQHF
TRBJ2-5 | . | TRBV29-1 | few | TGCAGCGTCTTCTGGAGGCAAGAGACCCAGTACTTC | CSVFWRQETQYF
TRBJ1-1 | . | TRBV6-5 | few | TGTGCCAGCAGTCCTTTGGGGACACTTACCCAAGCTTTCTTT | CASSPLGTLTQAFF
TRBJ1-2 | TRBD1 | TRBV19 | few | TGTGCCAGTAGTTCAACGGGACAGGGGACCTATGGCTACACCTTC | CASSSTGQGTYGYTF
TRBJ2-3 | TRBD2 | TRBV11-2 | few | TGTGCCAGCAGCTTGCAAGGGACTAGAAGAGATACGCAGTATTTT | CASSLQGTRRDTQYF
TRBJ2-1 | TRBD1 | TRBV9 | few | TGTGCCAGCAGCCTAGATCGGACAGGGGGTGCCAATGAGCAGTTCTTC | CASSLDRTGGANEQFF
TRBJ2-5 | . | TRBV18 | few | TGTGCCAGCTCACCGTTCGTCGAGACCCAGTACTTC | CASSPFVETQYF
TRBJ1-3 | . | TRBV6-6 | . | TGTGCCAGCAGCTTCCACGGCATATCTGGAAACACCATATATTTT | CASSFHGISGNTIYF
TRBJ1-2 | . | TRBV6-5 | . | TGTGCCAGCAGTTATGAAGGGGCCCACTATGGCTACACCTTC | CASSYEGAHYGYTF
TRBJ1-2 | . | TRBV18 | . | TGTGCCAGCTCACCACCGAACAGCCACTTAGGGACCTTC | CASSPPNSHLGTF
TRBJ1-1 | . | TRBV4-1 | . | TGCGCCAGCAGCCAAGAGGGCCCCCGTCCGGCTTTCTTT | CASSQEGPRPAFF
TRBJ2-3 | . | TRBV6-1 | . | TGTGCCAGCAGTGAAGCGAAAGATACGCAGTATTTT | CASSEAKDTQYF
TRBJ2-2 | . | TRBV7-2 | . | TGTGCCAGCATTTCTCCGGGACAGAACACCGGGGAGCTGTTTTTT | CASISPGQNTGELFF
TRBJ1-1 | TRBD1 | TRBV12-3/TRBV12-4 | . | TGTGCCAGCAGTTCAACAGGGGGCGCGGACACTGAAGCTTTCTTT | CASSSTGGADTEAFF
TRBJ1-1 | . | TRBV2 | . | TGTGCCAGCAGTGAACTGCAGGCAGGGACTGAAGCTTTCTTT | CASSELQAGTEAFF